This T cell receptor beta chain was identified in a study of shared clonotypes between healthy human individuals. As for the study in general: Three plates each covered CD4 naive and memory; CD8 naive two, CD8 memory one.

The CDR3 spans 16 residues. CDR1 and CDR2 from the germline V gene are SEHNR and FQNEAQ (reference sequence). V lost 2 bases and J lost 2; bases outside the gene matches: 6. Worth noting for this clone: Its antigen is not known.

Study-wide points: Larger richness was generally estimated for naive than memory subsets.

Sequencing was performed with immunoSEQ multiplex PCR; in TCRdb, only in-frame clones are kept and a portion is missing. Seen here are roughly 2 million clones, approximately 94% observed once, and the top ten hold 0.85% to 1.2%. Naive CD8 cells were CD45RO-negative, positively selected for CCR7, excluding terminally differentiated effector memory CD45RA+ cells. The sequence came from a man younger than 35 in good health. Sequencing used naive CD8+ T cells sorted from blood. This chain connects TRBV7-9 to TRBJ2-5, with 9 bases lining up with TRBD1. This CDR3 reads CASSLSRGQGQETQYF. CDR3 in DNA: TGTGCCAGCAGCTTAAGTAGAGGACAGGGGCAAGAGACCCAGTACTTC.